Listed here are 12 T cell receptor beta chains from one sample, sequenced in a study of T cells in Graves' hyperthyroidism and ophthalmopathy. RNA transcripts were the template for amplifying TCR beta CDR3 regions. RT-PCR in the first round (using the HTBI primer set) targeted the TCR CDR3. MiXCR was run by TCRdb on the multiplex PCR reads, yielding one entry per CDR3 protein. The sample gives a few hundred thousand distinct CDR3 sequences, about 15% of which show up once; approximately 29% is in the top ten. The material sequenced was blood. These receptors were taken from a woman aged 25 to 39 with Graves' hyperthyroidism.

This clonotype occurred many times. The genes are TRBV18 and TRBJ2-2; tentative D call: TRBD1 (5 bases). CDR1 is KGHSH, CDR2 LQKENI, per germline. Trimming shortened V by 3 bases and J by 3 bases, and 17 bases separated the two germline ends. This CDR3 spans 17 amino acids. In nucleotides, the CDR3 is TGTGCCAGCTCACCTCTTATGGCAGGGTCGGACACCGGGGAGCTGTTTTTT. Amino acid sequence: CASSPLMAGSDTGELFF.

There are a few counts of this clonotype. The genes are TRBV19 and TRBJ2-7; a possible D gene is TRBD1 (6 bases). The CDR3 runs to 14 residues. V lost 3 bases and J lost 3, with 12 bases in between. In germline, CDR1 is LNHDA, CDR2 SQIVND (reference sequence). The CDR3 sequence: CASSMRGSRYEQYF. CDR3 DNA: TGTGCCAGTAGTATGAGGGGGTCCCGCTACGAGCAGTACTTC.

This rearrangement joins TRBV7-2 to TRBJ2-7; 7 positions agree with TRBD1. This CDR3 contains 16 residues. CDR1 and CDR2 (germline): SGHTA, FQGNSA. Trimming took 2 bases from V and 3 from J; bases not matched to a gene: 10. CDR3 protein: CASSLNYGQGDYEQYF. In nucleotides, the CDR3 is TGTGCCAGCAGCTTAAATTACGGGCAGGGGGACTACGAGCAGTACTTC.

This sequence joins TRBV20-1 and TRBJ2-3, with 8 positions matching TRBD2. The CDR3 consists of 15 residues. V shed 1 base and J 6 bases; nucleotides not matched to a gene: 9. CDR1 is DFQATT and CDR2 is SNEGSKA in the germline V gene (reference sequence). The CDR3 loop is CSARVGPGGLDTQYF. The CDR3 DNA reads TGCAGTGCTAGAGTCGGACCGGGGGGGTTGGATACGCAGTATTTT.

This clonotype was counted a few times. This chain connects TRBV12-3 or TRBV12-4 to TRBJ1-5, with 7 bases that match TRBD1. Unmatched junction bases numbered 8, after V lost 5 bases and J lost 7 bases. This CDR3 is built from 14 residues. DNA of the CDR3: TGTGCCAGCAGTCCAGACAGGGAATGGCAGCCCCAGCATTTT. Its protein is CASSPDREWQPQHF.

This clonotype was observed many times. V is TRBV3-1 and J is TRBJ1-6, with D perhaps matching TRBD1 (6 bases). Germline V CDR1 and CDR2: LGHDT, YNNKEL (reference sequence). V gave up 5 bases and J gave up 8 bases, with 19 bases separating them. The CDR3 spans 16 residues. CDR3: CASSSTAGVTDSPLHF. The CDR3 region has the DNA TGTGCCAGCAGCTCAACGGCAGGGGTGACGGATTCACCCCTCCACTTT.

This clonotype was seen at least ten times. The chain links TRBV20-1 to TRBJ2-7; D may be TRBD1 (5 bases). The CDR3 is 11 residues long. V was clipped by 5 bases and J by 8 bases, with 13 bases between them. Germline lookup yields CDR1 DFQATT and CDR2 SNEGSKA (reference sequence). DNA of the CDR3: TGCAGTGCTTCTACCGCAGGGCAGCAGTACTTC. It encodes CSASTAGQQYF.

The sample holds many counts of this clonotype. The J gene is TRBJ2-1, the V gene TRBV12-3 or TRBV12-4; perhaps TRBD2 as D (6 bases). This CDR3 is built from 14 residues. Between the trimmed V and J ends, which lost 5 bases and 7 bases, there was a span of 15 bases. CDR3: CASSLQGLRNEQFF. CDR3 nucleotide sequence: TGTGCCAGCAGTCTGCAGGGACTTAGGAATGAGCAGTTCTTC.

The genes are TRBV7-2 and TRBJ2-1, with TRBD2 identical over 15 bases. The junction had 15 bases not matched to a gene; V was cut back by 5 bases and J by 7 bases. Germline V gene lookup returns CDR1 SGHTA and CDR2 FQGNSA. CDR3 length equals 19 residues. The CDR3 spells CASSPGLAGGRPARNEQFF. The CDR3 region has the DNA TGTGCCAGCAGCCCCGGACTAGCGGGAGGGCGACCCGCAAGGAATGAGCAGTTCTTC.

The chain recombines TRBV12-3 or TRBV12-4 with TRBJ1-6; 7 bases are shared with TRBD1. The CDR3 runs 15 residues. V lost 5 bases and J lost 5; bases outside the gene matches: 6. This CDR3 reads CASSAGTENNSPLHF. CDR3 in DNA: TGTGCCAGCAGTGCAGGGACAGAGAATAATTCACCCCTCCACTTT.

This clonotype was seen a single time. V is TRBV6-1 and J is TRBJ1-4; D is undetermined. This CDR3 spans 13 amino acids. Germline V gene sequence: CDR1 MNHNS, CDR2 SASEGT. V lost 2 bases and J lost 5, with 6 bases in between. The CDR3 here is CASSEYRNEKLFF. In nucleotides, the CDR3 is TGTGCCAGCAGTGAATACCGAAATGAAAAACTGTTTTTT.

This clonotype was counted only a few times. The J gene is TRBJ2-7, the V gene TRBV2, with 9 bases identical to TRBD2. The CDR3 loop spans 15 amino acids. Germline V CDR1 and CDR2: SNHLY, FYNNEI. V was clipped by 4 bases and J by 0 bases; unmatched bases: 4. DNA of the CDR3: TGTGCCAGCAGTGTGAGCGGGGGGAGCTCCTACGAGCAGTACTTC. It is translated as CASSVSGGSSYEQYF. Filled out from reference TRBV2 and TRBJ2-7, the complete variable domain reads EPEVTQTPSHQVTQMGQEVILRCVPISNHLYFYWYRQILGQKVEFLVSFYNNEISEKSEIFDDQFSVERPDGSNFTLKIRSTKLEDSAMYFCASSVSGGSSYEQYFGPGTRLTVT.